The table lists the clone carrying this T cell receptor beta chain with a few counts. Its antigen is still unknown. The sample belongs to a study of T cells in Graves' hyperthyroidism and ophthalmopathy. Across the whole study: Peripheral blood was collected at initial diagnosis, before any treatment.

Diagnoses were established using clinical symptoms, serum thyroxine and TRAb, thyroid ultrasound and orbital computed tomography. CDR1 and CDR2 (germline): LGHDT, YNNKEL (reference sequence). The CDR3 has 13 residues. The V gene lost 4 bases and the J gene lost 4 bases, with 9 bases spanning the gap. Study-wide points: Ophthalmopathy onset followed model prediction by a median approximately 7 months. Most expanded thyroid clonotypes above 0.001 also appeared in blood.

Amplification of TCR beta CDR3 regions used RNA as the template. The HTBI primer set was used in a first-round RT-PCR of the TCR CDR3. TCRdb re-called the multiplex PCR reads through MiXCR, storing one row per CDR3 protein. The sample contains a few hundred thousand distinct CDR3 sequences, about 16% of which appear only once. The source of this sequence is a woman in her 30s with Graves' ophthalmopathy. This sequence joins TRBV3-1 and TRBJ2-3; D not certain. Sample: blood. For the CDR3, the DNA is TGTGCCAGCAGCCCTCCGTGGCCAGATACGCAGTATTTT. It codes for CASSPPWPDTQYF.